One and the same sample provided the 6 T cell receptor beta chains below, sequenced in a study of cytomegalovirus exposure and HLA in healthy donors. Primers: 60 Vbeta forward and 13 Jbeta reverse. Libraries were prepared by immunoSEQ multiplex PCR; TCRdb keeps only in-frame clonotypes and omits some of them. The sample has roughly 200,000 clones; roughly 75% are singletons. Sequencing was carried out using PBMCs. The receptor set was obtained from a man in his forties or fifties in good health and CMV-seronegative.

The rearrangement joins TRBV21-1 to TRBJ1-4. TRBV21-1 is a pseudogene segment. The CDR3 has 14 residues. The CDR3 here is CASREEATNEKLFF. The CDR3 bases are TGTGCCAGCAGGGAGGAGGCAACTAATGAAAAACTGTTTTTT.

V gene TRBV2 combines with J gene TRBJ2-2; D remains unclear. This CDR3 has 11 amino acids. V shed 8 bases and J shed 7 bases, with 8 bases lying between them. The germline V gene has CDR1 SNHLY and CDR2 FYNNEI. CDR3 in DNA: TGTGCCAGCGGAGAGTTCGGGGAGCTGTTTTTT. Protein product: CASGEFGELFF.

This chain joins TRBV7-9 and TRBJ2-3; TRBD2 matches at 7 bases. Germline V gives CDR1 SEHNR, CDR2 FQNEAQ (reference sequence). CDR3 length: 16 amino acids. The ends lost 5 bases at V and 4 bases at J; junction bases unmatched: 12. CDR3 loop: CASSPREGAFADTQYF. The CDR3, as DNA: TGTGCCAGCAGCCCCAGGGAGGGAGCTTTCGCAGATACGCAGTATTTT.

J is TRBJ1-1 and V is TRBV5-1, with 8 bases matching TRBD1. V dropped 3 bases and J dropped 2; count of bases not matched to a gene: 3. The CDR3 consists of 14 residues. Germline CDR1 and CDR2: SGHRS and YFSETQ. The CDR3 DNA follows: TGCGCCAGCAGCTGGACAGGGACAAACACTGAAGCTTTCTTT. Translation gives CASSWTGTNTEAFF.

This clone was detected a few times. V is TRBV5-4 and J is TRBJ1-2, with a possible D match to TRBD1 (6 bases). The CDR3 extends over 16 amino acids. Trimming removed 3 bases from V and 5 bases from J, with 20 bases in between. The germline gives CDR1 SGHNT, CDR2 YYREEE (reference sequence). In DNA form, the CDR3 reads TGTGCCAGCAGCTCCGGACAGACCCCTCTCGTGTATGGCTACACCTTC. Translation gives CASSSGQTPLVYGYTF. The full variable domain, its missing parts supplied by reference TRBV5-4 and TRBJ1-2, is ETGVTQSPTHLIKTRGQQVTLRCSSQSGHNTVSWYQQALGQGPQFIFQYYREEENGRGNFPPRFSGLQFPNYSSELNVNALELDDSALYLCASSSGQTPLVYGYTFGSGTRLTVV.

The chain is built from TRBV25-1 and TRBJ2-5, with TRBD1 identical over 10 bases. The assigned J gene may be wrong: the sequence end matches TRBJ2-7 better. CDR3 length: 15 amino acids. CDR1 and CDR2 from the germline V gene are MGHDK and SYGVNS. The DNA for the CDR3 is TGTGCCAGCAGTGACCGGGACAGGGGCTTCCACGAGCAGTACTTC. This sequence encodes CASSDRDRGFHEQYF.